The next 8 T cell receptor beta chains were all read from a single sample in a study of CD8 T cells in Susac syndrome. RNA totalling roughly 0.5 to 1 ug underwent reverse transcription with random hexamers. TCRdb reanalysed the immunoSEQ multiplex PCR reads using MiXCR and keeps one entry per CDR3 protein. This sample yields 160,000 or so distinct CDR3 sequences, of which around 93% are seen a single time; 0.13% belongs to the top ten. Sequenced: CD4+ T cells from PBMCs. The receptor set was obtained from a human donor in good health.

The chain links TRBV2 to TRBJ2-5; TRBD1 aligns across 7 bases. V trimming: 7 bases; J trimming: 0 bases; junction bases outside the gene matches: 8. This CDR3 is built from 15 residues. Germline V CDR1 and CDR2: SNHLY, FYNNEI. In DNA, the CDR3 is TGTGCCAGCATAAAACAGGGGCTGTACCAAGAGACCCAGTACTTC. Translation gives CASIKQGLYQETQYF.

DNA for the CDR3: TGTGCCAGCAGTTTAGAGGGAAAACTGTTTTTT. Translated, it gives CASSLEGKLFF. The chain couples TRBV12-3 or TRBV12-4 to TRBJ1-4; D is ambiguous. Trimming pared 1 base from V and 10 bases from J, leaving 4 bases between. The CDR3 spans 11 residues.

V and J are TRBV10-3 and TRBJ2-3; D may correspond to TRBD1 or TRBD2 (5 bases each). The germline V gene has CDR1 ENHRY and CDR2 SYGVKD. This CDR3 has 14 amino acids. Trimming removed 6 bases from V and 4 bases from J, with 14 bases in between. CDR3 coding DNA: TGTGCCATCAGGGACACCCGGGGCCCAGATACGCAGTATTTT. Translated: CAIRDTRGPDTQYF.

This chain links TRBV11-2 with TRBJ2-1, with TRBD2 matching over 8 bases. V was pared by 5 bases and J by 8 bases, with 8 bases of the junction left unmatched. The CDR3 length is 14 residues. Per germline, CDR1 SGHAT and CDR2 FQNNGV. The CDR3 sequence: CASSLYGGADEQFF. The CDR3 region has the DNA TGTGCCAGCAGCCTGTACGGGGGGGCCGATGAGCAGTTCTTC.

This chain connects TRBV4-2 to TRBJ2-1, with 10 bases matching TRBD2. The germline CDR1 and CDR2 sequences are LGHNA and YNFKEQ. Trimming cost V 1 base and J 0 bases; bases outside gene matches: 12. This CDR3 region has 20 residues. The CDR3 sequence: CASSQVGLAGGLASYNEQFF. DNA for the CDR3: TGTGCCAGCAGCCAAGTAGGTTTAGCGGGGGGACTAGCCTCCTACAATGAGCAGTTCTTC.

The chain carries TRBV10-3 and TRBJ1-2; D is ambiguous. Germline lookup yields CDR1 ENHRY and CDR2 SYGVKD. The length of the CDR3 is 12 residues. The V end was cut by 5 bases, the J end by 2 bases, with 6 bases between. The CDR3 nucleotides read TGTGCCATCAGTCGACTGAACTATGGCTACACCTTC. This codes for CAISRLNYGYTF.

The gene calls are TRBV18 and TRBJ2-1, with 7 positions matching TRBD2. J was trimmed by 2 bases and V by 3 bases; bases with no gene match: 7. The CDR3 loop spans 16 amino acids. The germline CDR1 and CDR2 sequences are KGHSH and LQKENI. The CDR3 spells CASSPQRGPTYNEQFF. In DNA form, the CDR3 reads TGTGCCAGCTCACCCCAGCGGGGACCCACCTACAATGAGCAGTTCTTC.

This chain uses TRBV7-2 with TRBJ1-1, with a possible D match to TRBD1 (5 bases). Trimming shortened V by 2 bases and J by 1 base, and 8 bases separated the two germline ends. The CDR3 has 14 residues. Germline-derived CDR1 and CDR2 are SGHTA and FQGNSA. This CDR3 reads CASSLYGGNTEAFF. The CDR3 nucleotides are TGTGCCAGCAGCTTATATGGGGGGAACACTGAAGCTTTCTTT.